The T cell receptor beta chain described here comes from a study of beta chain features in type 1 diabetes. The study, taken as a whole, reports: The question left open here concerned HLA type influencing TCRB rearrangement. Within each of all four CD4+ subsets, Type 1 diabetes patients had TCRB CDR3s that were moderately but significantly shorter.

The germline V gene has CDR1 MGHDK and CDR2 SYGVNS. V was trimmed by 3 bases and J by 1 base, leaving 14 bases between them. The CDR3 is 16 residues long. To note about this clone: Its antigen is as yet unknown.

Expressed TCRB transcripts were sequenced because the entire RNA isolate underwent reverse transcription. Produced via immunoSEQ multiplex PCR; TCRdb's table is partial and in-frame only. The sample shows 52,000 or so clones, roughly 52% of them seen only once. Sequencing was performed on Tregs from blood. The rearrangement uses TRBV25-1 and TRBJ2-3, with D perhaps TRBD2 (5 bases). This clonotype was obtained from a woman aged 40 to 50 with type 1 diabetes. CDR3 in DNA: TGTGCCAGCAGTGACTACGGGATACCTGGCACAGATACGCAGTATTTT. This codes for CASSDYGIPGTDTQYF.